This TCR beta chain was sequenced for a study of glioma-infiltrating T cells after dendritic cell vaccination. Germline CDR1 GTSNPN, CDR2 SVGIG (reference sequence). The CDR3 contains 14 residues. The ends lost 4 bases at V and 4 bases at J; junction bases unmatched: 5. Time point meaning: after dendritic cell vaccination, including at tumor progression/relapse. Before vaccination, two weeks after the third vaccination, and at progression, PBMC were collected. Amplification used 60 V beta primers and 13 J beta primers. TCRdb keeps only in-frame clones here, not all; method: immunoSEQ multiplex PCR. Of just under 60,000 clones listed, roughly 83% are singletons.

This sequence joins TRBV30 and TRBJ2-5; 11 nucleotides line up with TRBD2. The receptor's source is a human donor with glioblastoma. The source was blood, collected after dendritic cell vaccination. CDR3 protein: CAWNSGGAGETQYF. The DNA of the CDR3 is TGTGCCTGGAATAGCGGGGGGGCTGGAGAGACCCAGTACTTC.